The TCR beta chain described here comes from a study of response to subunit inactivated influenza vaccine (dated by TCRdb to about 2018). At the level of the whole study: Deep quantitative profiling of the T cell receptor repertoire was used in the study to follow responses to a trivalent subunit inactivated influenza vaccine. The paper's findings and limits, for the study overall: According to the authors, only a limited number of new T cells may be recruited by each seasonal influenza vaccination.

The germline V end is reduced by 2 bases and the J end by 1 base; junction bases left unmatched: 4. Looking up the germline V gene (reference sequence) yields CDR1 DFQATT and CDR2 SNEGSKA. The CDR3 has 15 amino acids, counting the end cysteine and phenylalanine. The only DNA kept is the CDR3, 45 bases in frame from the first base. Receptor amplification or capture employed RT-PCR. Sequencing took place on an Illumina HiSeq 2500. Using fastp at Q25 and MiXCR, TCRdb reprocessed the public reads and kept productive beta chains. Every entry covers one CDR3 protein and lists the most common genes and DNA from its rows. The sample includes roughly 150,000 distinct CDR3 sequences, with approximately 11% observed a single time. The biggest ten clones account for around 12% of the sample. This clonotype was seen ten or more times. Which antigen it targets is not known. Per-base quality was not reported, and no clone a single base away is much larger than it.

The intended sense of this specimen's time point label: more than 35 days after influenza vaccine administration. The receptor comes from a man aged 50-59 years who received an inactivated influenza vaccine. Donor details come from another sample of the same person, matched by shared clones. Specimen: non-naive T cells sorted from PBMCs, collected about 40 days after vaccination. What the cell subset or site label conveys for this sample: memory T cell fraction. The chain is assembled from TRBV20-1 and TRBJ2-1; 8 bases in between match TRBD2. The nucleotide sequence is given as TGCAGTGCTAGACAAGCGGGAGTTTCCTACAATGAGCAGTTCTTC. It translates as CSARQAGVSYNEQFF.